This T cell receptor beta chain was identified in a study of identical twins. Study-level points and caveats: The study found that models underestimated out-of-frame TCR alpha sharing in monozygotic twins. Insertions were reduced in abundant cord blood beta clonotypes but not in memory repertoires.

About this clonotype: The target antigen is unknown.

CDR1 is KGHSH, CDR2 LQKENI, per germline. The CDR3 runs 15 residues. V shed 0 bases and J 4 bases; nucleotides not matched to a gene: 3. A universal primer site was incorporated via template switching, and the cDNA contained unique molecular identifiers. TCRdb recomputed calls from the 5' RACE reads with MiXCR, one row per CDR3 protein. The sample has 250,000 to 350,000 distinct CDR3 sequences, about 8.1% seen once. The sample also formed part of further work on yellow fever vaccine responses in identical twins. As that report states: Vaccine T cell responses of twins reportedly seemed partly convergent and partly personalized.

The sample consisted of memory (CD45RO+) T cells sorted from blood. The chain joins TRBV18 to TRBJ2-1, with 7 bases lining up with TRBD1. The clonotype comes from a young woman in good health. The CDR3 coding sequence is TGTGCCAGCTCACCACCCGGGACAGAATACAATGAGCAGTTCTTC. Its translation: CASSPPGTEYNEQFF.